One and the same sample provided the 7 T cell receptor beta chains below, sequenced in a study of human T cells and chemical hapten exposure (TCRdb year 2021). Library construction relied on RACE. TCRdb lists the instrument as NextSeq 500. TCRdb cleaned the public reads at Q25 with fastp, built clones with MiXCR and kept in-frame beta chains. Here each entry gathers all rows of one CDR3 protein and keeps the most common genes and DNA. The sample yields around 110,000 distinct CDR3 sequences; over 10% were counted once. Around 1.4% of the sample is held by the ten biggest clonotypes. What the time point label conveys for this sample: patch test 1, 2 weeks after DPC sensitization. The sample's treatment or condition label, in plain terms: therapeutic diphenylcyclopropenone sensitization with weekly scalp DPC. This sample comprised whole blood, obtained in connection with sensitization to the hapten diphenylcyclopropenone (DPC). Receptors originate from a woman aged 45 to 65 with alopecia areata. Some clones in this sample may be carry-over from other donors' samples.

The sample holds many counts of this clonotype. DNA for the CDR3: TGCAGTGCTTCGAGGACTAGCGGGGGACGGGCAGATACGCAGTATTTT. Translated, it gives CSASRTSGGRADTQYF. V and J are TRBV20-1 and TRBJ2-3; 13 bases align to TRBD2. The trim removed 5 bases at V and 4 bases at J, leaving 9 bases unmatched. The CDR3 loop spans 16 amino acids. CDR1 is DFQATT, CDR2 SNEGSKA, per germline (reference sequence).

This clonotype was detected many times. The rearrangement uses TRBV28 and TRBJ2-3; 10 nucleotides line up with TRBD2. The CDR3 covers 15 residues. V trimming: 9 bases; J trimming: 5 bases; junction bases outside the gene matches: 11. Per the germline V gene, CDR1 is MDHEN and CDR2 is SYDVKM. CDR3 residues: CASSLSGRSRDTQYF. The CDR3 region has the DNA TGTGCCAGTTCCCTTAGCGGGAGGTCAAGAGATACGCAGTATTTT.

This clonotype has more than one count but fewer than ten. The genes are TRBV4-1 and TRBJ2-3, with 10 bases lining up with TRBD1. Germline CDR1 is MGHRA and CDR2 is YSYEKL. The CDR3 extends over 15 amino acids. The junction had 6 bases not matched to a gene; V was cut back by 4 bases and J by 5 bases. Written as DNA, the CDR3 is TGCGCCAGCAGCCTTCTAAGGACAGGGGGAGATACGCAGTATTTT. Protein sequence: CASSLLRTGGDTQYF.

This clonotype was seen only a few times. This rearrangement joins TRBV28 to TRBJ1-2; 8 bases agree with TRBD1. CDR3 size: 11 residues. CDR1 MDHEN and CDR2 SYDVKM come from the germline V gene. J lost 8 bases, V lost 7 bases, and 3 bases had no gene match. The CDR3 bases are TGTGCCAGCACCAGGGGGCAGGGCTACACCTTC. Encoded protein: CASTRGQGYTF.

The chain joins TRBV6-6 to TRBJ1-1; D uncertain. The length of the CDR3 is 13 residues. Germline lookup yields CDR1 MNHNY and CDR2 SVGAGI (reference sequence). V lost 2 bases to trimming and J lost 2 bases, with 6 bases between them. The CDR3 loop is CASSYGENTEAFF. CDR3 bases: TGTGCCAGCAGTTACGGTGAAAACACTGAAGCTTTCTTT.

This clonotype turned up a few times. The chain couples TRBV4-3 to TRBJ2-1; possibly TRBD2 for D (5 bases). The CDR3 has 21 residues. CDR1 LGHNA and CDR2 YSLEER come from the germline V gene. Trimming shortened V by 1 base and J by 3 bases, and 28 bases separated the two germline ends. CDR3 sequence: CASSQVRLDWRTRAVYNEQFF. CDR3 coding DNA: TGCGCCAGCAGCCAAGTCCGGCTGGACTGGAGAACCCGAGCCGTCTACAATGAGCAGTTCTTC.

This clonotype was detected many times. The chain uses TRBV12-3 or TRBV12-4 and TRBJ1-5; D is uncertain. V dropped 2 bases and J dropped 2 bases, with 13 bases sitting between them. CDR3 length: 16 residues. CDR3 loop: CASSLRAGYGNQPQHF. In DNA, the CDR3 is TGTGCCAGCAGTTTAAGGGCTGGGTACGGCAATCAGCCCCAGCATTTT.